This T cell receptor (beta chain) stems from a study of cytomegalovirus exposure and HLA in healthy donors. Germline CDR1 SQVTM, CDR2 ANQGSEA. This CDR3 comprises 14 residues. Trimming at V came to 4 bases and at J to 4 bases, leaving 3 bases not matched to a gene. This PCR relied on a set of 60 Vbeta primers and 13 Jbeta primers. TCRdb's copy holds only in-frame clones and misses some; the assay was immunoSEQ multiplex PCR. Among roughly 180,000 clones listed, roughly four fifths were seen once. This chain links TRBV29-1 with TRBJ2-3, with TRBD1 identical over 12 bases. The sample was PBMCs. This TCR was recovered from a girl aged 5 to 17 in good health and CMV-seropositive. The DNA of the CDR3 is TGCAGCGTTGTAGGGACAGGGGGCTCAGATACGCAGTATTTT. It codes for CSVVGTGGSDTQYF.